The 22 T cell receptor beta chains listed next were all sequenced from one sample in a study of blood T cell repertoires in COVID-19. The table came from immunoSEQ multiplex PCR; TCRdb's copy has only in-frame clones and leaves some out. The sample has around 280,000 clones, 70% to 90% seen once. Sequencing was performed on PBMCs or T cells enriched from blood (not recorded which). All receptors come from a woman aged 40 to 50 who had recovered from COVID-19.

The V and J genes are TRBV5-1 and TRBJ1-5; 7 positions agree with TRBD1. Unmatched junction bases numbered 7, after V lost 4 bases and J lost 3 bases. The CDR3 extends over 15 amino acids. Germline CDR1 is SGHRS and CDR2 is YFSETQ. CDR3 sequence reads: CASSLEGTDNQPQHF. DNA for the CDR3: TGCGCCAGCAGCCTGGAAGGGACAGACAATCAGCCCCAGCATTTT. Looking up the rest from reference TRBV5-1 and TRBJ1-5 gives the full variable domain: KAGVTQTPRYLIKTRGQQVTLSCSPISGHRSVSWYQQTPGQGLQFLFEYFSETQRNKGNFPGRFSGRQFSNSRSEMNVSTLELGDSALYLCASSLEGTDNQPQHFGDGTRLSIL.

V and J are TRBV29-1 and TRBJ2-5; the D is unclear. The CDR3 runs 12 residues. Trimming took 3 bases from V and 5 from J, leaving 10 bases between them. Germline V lookup: CDR1 SQVTM, CDR2 ANQGSEA. CDR3 bases: TGCAGCGTTGAGGCCAGTCTGGAGACCCAGTACTTC. Residues: CSVEASLETQYF.

The chain couples TRBV3-1 (or the pseudogene TRBV3-2) to TRBJ2-5; 9 bases match TRBD2. Trimming cost V 4 bases and J 1 base; bases outside gene matches: 1. This CDR3 comprises 14 residues. Germline values: CDR1 LGHDT, CDR2 YNNKEL (reference sequence). CDR3 residues: CASSPTSGQETQYF. The CDR3 nucleotides are TGTGCCAGCAGCCCGACTAGCGGCCAAGAGACCCAGTACTTC.

This clone was observed a single time. This sequence joins TRBV28 and TRBJ1-2; the D gene is possibly TRBD1 (6 bases). The CDR3 contains 14 residues. With 6 bases removed from V and 0 bases from J, the gap between germline ends came to 11 bases. Germline lookup yields CDR1 MDHEN and CDR2 SYDVKM. The CDR3 protein is CASRPGGTNYGYTF. The CDR3 DNA reads TGTGCCAGCAGACCTGGGGGCACTAACTATGGCTACACCTTC.

The chain is built from TRBV5-6 and TRBJ2-7; 9 bases align to TRBD1. V was clipped by 0 bases and J by 3 bases; unmatched bases: 7. The V gene's germline CDR1 is SGHDT and CDR2 YYEEEE. The CDR3 has 16 amino acids. The CDR3 protein is CASSLGGQGPLYEQYF. As DNA, the CDR3 is TGTGCCAGCAGCTTGGGCGGACAGGGGCCCCTCTACGAGCAGTACTTC.

This chain uses TRBV29-1 with TRBJ2-7; 8 bases are shared with TRBD2. The CDR3 has 12 amino acids. The V gene's germline CDR1 is SQVTM and CDR2 ANQGSEA. V lost 6 bases to trimming and J lost 5 bases; unmatched junction nucleotides: 6. CDR3 nucleotides: TGCAGCGTAGGAAGCGGGAGCCACGAGCAGTACTTC. Translating it yields CSVGSGSHEQYF.

The chain recombines TRBV5-1 with TRBJ2-7; TRBD2 agrees at 7 bases. The CDR3 has 16 amino acids. After removal of 4 bases from V and 7 bases from J, the junction contained 17 bases not matched to a gene. CDR1 is SGHRS, CDR2 YFSETQ, per germline. The CDR3: CASSRGEHTRPGEQYF. CDR3 coding DNA: TGCGCCAGCAGCCGGGGGGAACACACCCGACCGGGGGAGCAGTACTTC.

J is TRBJ2-4 and V is TRBV28; TRBD1 might be the D (6 bases). The length of the CDR3 is 17 residues. CDR1 and CDR2 (germline): MDHEN, SYDVKM. The germline V and J ends were trimmed by 1 base and 1 base, with 14 bases remaining between them. The CDR3 sequence: CASSLSRQGLAKNIQYF. The CDR3, as DNA: TGTGCCAGCAGTTTATCGAGGCAGGGGTTGGCCAAAAACATTCAGTACTTC.

The chain links TRBV4-1 to TRBJ2-2, with D unresolved. This CDR3 contains 13 residues. The germline CDR1 and CDR2 sequences are MGHRA and YSYEKL. Trimming shortened V by 6 bases and J by 7 bases, and 12 bases separated the two germline ends. The CDR3, as DNA: TGCGCCAGCAGTCTTCCGCGGCTCGGGGAGCTGTTTTTT. This codes for CASSLPRLGELFF.

This chain links TRBV24-1 with TRBJ2-7; 8 nucleotides line up with TRBD2. V was pared by 4 bases and J by 2 bases, with 9 bases of the junction left unmatched. Looked up from germline, CDR1 is KGHDR and CDR2 is SFDVKD. The CDR3 has 16 residues. CDR3 nucleotide sequence: TGTGCCACCAGTGAGTCTCAGACTAGCGCGCCCTACGAGCAGTACTTC. Amino acids: CATSESQTSAPYEQYF.

The table lists this clone with many counts. The V gene is TRBV28, the J gene TRBJ1-6; D not resolved. This CDR3 is built from 14 residues. With 6 bases removed from V and 9 bases from J, the gap between germline ends came to 15 bases. Per germline, CDR1 MDHEN and CDR2 SYDVKM. The CDR3 sequence is CASSRIVRGSPLHF. CDR3 sequence (DNA): TGTGCCAGCAGCCGAATTGTACGGGGTTCACCCCTCCACTTT.

The chain is built from TRBV11-3 and TRBJ2-1; maybe TRBD2 (5 bases). Germline CDR1 SGHNT, CDR2 YENEEA. V dropped 9 bases and J dropped 5 bases, with 14 bases sitting between them. The CDR3 contains 13 residues. CDR3 protein: CASKAPGDNEQFF. CDR3 nucleotide sequence: TGTGCCAGTAAAGCTCCCGGGGACAATGAGCAGTTCTTC.

The genes are TRBV2 and TRBJ2-5; 10 nucleotides agree with TRBD1. Trimming cost V 6 bases and J 3 bases; bases outside gene matches: 7. The CDR3 is made up of 15 amino acids. The V gene's germline CDR1 is SNHLY and CDR2 FYNNEI. The CDR3 loop reads CASRADRGTKETQYF. DNA of the CDR3: TGTGCCAGCAGGGCGGACAGGGGGACCAAAGAGACCCAGTACTTC.

This chain uses TRBV12-3 or TRBV12-4 with TRBJ1-5; D gene ambiguous. The CDR3 extends over 12 amino acids. V gave up 2 bases and J gave up 7 bases, with 6 bases separating them. The CDR3 sequence is CASSLSPQPQHF. The CDR3 nucleotides read TGTGCCAGCAGTTTATCCCCACAGCCCCAGCATTTT.

V is TRBV28 and J is TRBJ2-7; D is uncertain. Per germline, CDR1 MDHEN and CDR2 SYDVKM. V was trimmed by 3 bases and J by 0 bases, leaving 15 bases between them. CDR3 length: 16 amino acids. The CDR3 protein is CASSFSDSLNSYEQYF. The CDR3 DNA follows: TGTGCCAGCAGTTTCAGCGATTCGCTTAACTCCTACGAGCAGTACTTC.

The chain employs TRBV30 and TRBJ1-4, with D perhaps matching TRBD1 (6 bases). Trimming took off 2 bases at V and 0 bases at J, with 10 bases between the two ends. The germline gives CDR1 GTSNPN, CDR2 SVGIG (reference sequence). The CDR3 totals 15 residues. The CDR3 coding sequence is TGTGCCTGGAGTCTGGGGGCTGCAACTAATGAAAAACTGTTTTTT. Its protein is CAWSLGAATNEKLFF.

This chain joins TRBV2 and TRBJ1-1; no clear D. Germline V gene data show CDR1 as SNHLY and CDR2 as FYNNEI. This CDR3 spans 15 amino acids. V was clipped by 6 bases and J by 0 bases, with 14 bases between them. CDR3 nucleotide sequence: TGTGCCAGCAGCCCCATTCGGGGAATGAACACTGAAGCTTTCTTT. Its translation: CASSPIRGMNTEAFF.

The chain recombines TRBV24-1 with TRBJ2-3; D is uncertain. With 8 bases removed from V and 0 bases from J, the gap between germline ends came to 14 bases. The CDR3 extends over 15 amino acids. Germline V gives CDR1 KGHDR, CDR2 SFDVKD. CDR3 sequence: CATTPLGSSTDTQYF. The CDR3 region has the DNA TGTGCCACCACACCACTGGGCAGCAGCACAGATACGCAGTATTTT.

This chain connects TRBV24-1 to TRBJ1-3; D perhaps matches TRBD1 (5 bases). The V gene's germline CDR1 is KGHDR and CDR2 SFDVKD. The length of the CDR3 is 14 residues. V shed 9 bases and J shed 0 bases, with 11 bases lying between them. CDR3 DNA: TGTGCCACCGGGGGAGGCCCCTCTGGAAACACCATATATTTT. Translating it yields CATGGGPSGNTIYF.

The chain recombines TRBV15 with TRBJ1-5; D is unresolved. The CDR3 has 16 amino acids. The ends were cut back, 0 bases at V and 1 base at J, with 10 bases in the middle. From germline, CDR1 is LNHNV and CDR2 YYDKDF (reference sequence). The DNA of the CDR3 is TGTGCCACCAGCAGAGATGGTCGGTTGAGCAATCAGCCCCAGCATTTT. Its protein product is CATSRDGRLSNQPQHF.

This sequence joins TRBV12-3 or TRBV12-4 and TRBJ2-5; D gene unclear. This CDR3 region has 13 residues. V lost 3 bases and J 9 bases, leaving 14 bases between the germline ends. Here the CDR3 reads CASSLLINLSQYF. The CDR3 region has the DNA TGTGCCAGCAGTTTGTTGATAAATCTATCCCAGTACTTC.

The chain is built from TRBV24-1 and TRBJ2-6; 7 bases agree with TRBD1. V lost 4 bases to trimming and J lost 0 bases; unmatched junction nucleotides: 5. The CDR3 totals 17 residues. Per the germline V gene, CDR1 is KGHDR and CDR2 is SFDVKD. The CDR3 reads CATSDPGTASGANVLTF. CDR3 DNA sequence: TGTGCCACCAGTGACCCCGGGACAGCCTCTGGGGCCAACGTCCTGACTTTC.